Each of the 10 T cell receptor beta chains below was sequenced from the same sample in a study of T cell repertoires in cytomegalovirus infection. MiXCR, applied by TCRdb to the reads, yields one record per CDR3 protein. The sample includes around 240,000 distinct CDR3 sequences, roughly 22% of them seen just once. Specimen: CD8+ T cells from PBMCs. These receptors were obtained from a human donor in good health (CMV status not recorded). Some clones in this sample may be carry-over from other donors' samples.

The sample holds a few counts of this clonotype. The chain links TRBV7-9 to TRBJ2-1, with D perhaps TRBD1 or TRBD2 (5 bases each). The ends were cut back, 8 bases at V and 1 base at J, with 18 bases in the middle. The germline V gene encodes CDR1 SEHNR and CDR2 FQNEAQ (reference sequence). The CDR3 loop spans 16 amino acids. The CDR3, as DNA: TGTGCCAGCGGCTCTGGGGGTTTGGTTTCCTACAATGAGCAGTTCTTC. It specifies CASGSGGLVSYNEQFF.

This clonotype was detected a few times. This sequence joins TRBV20-1 and TRBJ2-3; perhaps TRBD2 as D (6 bases). The CDR3 is made up of 14 amino acids. The germline V gene has CDR1 DFQATT and CDR2 SNEGSKA (reference sequence). Trimming cost V 6 bases and J 2 bases, with 15 bases left between them. Here the CDR3 DNA reads TGCAGTGCCCCCGGTTGGAGGGACACAGATACGCAGTATTTT. Translating gives CSAPGWRDTDTQYF.

The chain uses TRBV7-6 and TRBJ2-5; 10 bases match TRBD2. J was trimmed by 3 bases and V by 5 bases; bases with no gene match: 9. Germline CDR1 SGHVS, CDR2 FNYEAQ. CDR3 length: 16 amino acids. In nucleotides, the CDR3 is TGTGCCAGCAGCCAGAGTAGCGGGGGGCGGAAAGAGACCCAGTACTTC. Amino acids: CASSQSSGGRKETQYF.

The V and J genes are TRBV29-1 and TRBJ1-1, with D hard to call. This CDR3 comprises 12 residues. Germline assignment: CDR1 SQVTM and CDR2 ANQGSEA. CDR3 sequence (DNA): TGCTTGGCGGTCCTTTCGGCAGCTGAAGCTTTCTTT. Translation: CLAVLSAAEAFF.

This clonotype was counted ten times or more. J is TRBJ2-3 and V is TRBV7-8; D gene unclear. Trimming took 5 bases from V and 2 from J, leaving 14 bases between them. This CDR3 is 15 amino acids long. The germline gives CDR1 SGHVS, CDR2 FQNEAQ. The CDR3 DNA reads as TGTGCCAGCAGCATCGTCCCCGGAGCCACAGATACGCAGTATTTT. This gives the protein CASSIVPGATDTQYF.

This clonotype was detected many times. One end of the junction varies from germline; a read error may be responsible. V gene TRBV29-1 combines with J gene TRBJ2-7; D is uncertain. Germline loops: CDR1 SQVTM, CDR2 ANQGSEA. The CDR3 spans 14 residues. CDR3 nucleotide sequence: TGCAGCGTTGAAGACCCGGTTACTCCCTATGAGCAGTACTTC. Residues: CSVEDPVTPYEQYF.

Only a few counts were recorded for this clonotype. The chain employs TRBV6-1 and TRBJ2-2; D is unclear. Germline CDR1 is MNHNS and CDR2 is SASEGT. Trimming stripped 0 bases from V and 6 bases from J, with 8 bases between. The CDR3 contains 14 residues. The CDR3 loop is CASSEAWSSGELFF. CDR3 coding DNA: TGTGCCAGCAGTGAAGCGTGGAGCTCCGGGGAGCTGTTTTTT.

This clonotype was detected a few times. The chain joins TRBV18 to TRBJ1-2; 7 bases are a match to TRBD1. This CDR3 is 15 amino acids long. Per the germline V gene, CDR1 is KGHSH and CDR2 is LQKENI. After removal of 0 bases from V and 4 bases from J, the junction contained 5 bases not matched to a gene. CDR3 nucleotide sequence: TGTGCCAGCTCACCACCACAGGGGACGAGCTATGGCTACACCTTC. Its translation is CASSPPQGTSYGYTF. The entire variable domain, with the rest obtained from reference TRBV18 and TRBJ1-2, is as follows: NAGVMQNPRHLVRRRGQEARLRCSPMKGHSHVYWYRQLPEEGLKFMVYLQKENIIDESGMPKERFSAEFPKEGPSILRIQQVVRGDSAAYFCASSPPQGTSYGYTFGSGTRLTVV.

There are many counts of this clonotype. The chain links TRBV7-3 to TRBJ2-5; the D gene is possibly TRBD1 (5 bases). The V end lost 5 bases, the J end lost 1 base, and 17 bases lay between the germline ends. Germline CDR1 is SGHTA and CDR2 is FQGTGA. This CDR3 has 16 amino acids. CDR3 amino acids: CASSPAFETAQETQYF. CDR3 nucleotides: TGTGCCAGCAGCCCCGCCTTCGAGACAGCCCAAGAGACCCAGTACTTC.

In this sample, this clonotype turned up many times. CDR3 in DNA: TGTGCCAGCAGCTCCAGACAGGTCCCAGATACGCAGTATTTT. Translating gives CASSSRQVPDTQYF. This rearrangement joins TRBV7-8 to TRBJ2-3, with D possibly TRBD1 on 6 matching bases. V shed 4 bases and J shed 4 bases, with 12 bases lying between them. Germline CDR1 reads SGHVS; CDR2 reads FQNEAQ. This CDR3 contains 14 residues. Full variable domain (outside the CDR3, taken from reference TRBV7-8 and TRBJ2-3): GAGVSQSPRYKVAKRGQDVALRCDPISGHVSLFWYQQALGQGPEFLTYFQNEAQLDKSGLPSDRFFAERPEGSVSTLKIQRTQQEDSAVYLCASSSRQVPDTQYFGPGTRLTVL.